These 3 T cell receptor beta chains were sequenced from one sample in a study of CD8 T cells in Susac syndrome (dated by TCRdb to the late 2010s). Library preparation employed the immunoSEQ multiplex PCR assay. RNA was extracted using the RNeasy kit, and roughly 0.45 to 1 microgram was reverse transcribed with random hexamers. TCRdb reprocessing: public reads trimmed at Q25 with fastp, clones called with MiXCR, in-frame beta chains kept. Under each unique CDR3 protein, matching rows form one entry showing the most common genes and DNA. This sample lists some 190,000 distinct CDR3 sequences; about 95% were detected once. 0.1% of the sample is in the top ten clones. The sequenced material came from CD4+ T cells from PBMCs. These receptors were taken from a human donor in good health.

The J gene is TRBJ2-4, the V gene TRBV20-1, with D hard to call. Trimming took 4 bases from V and 0 from J, leaving 4 bases between them. The CDR3 sequence is 12 residues long. Germline V CDR1 and CDR2: DFQATT, SNEGSKA (reference sequence). The CDR3 bases are TGCAGTGCTAACCTAGCCAAAAACATTCAGTACTTC. This translates into CSANLAKNIQYF.

The gene calls are TRBV30 and TRBJ2-3, with D possibly matching TRBD2 (6 bases). Trimming removed 3 bases at V and 0 bases at J, with 7 bases between. The CDR3 consists of 13 residues. The germline CDR1 and CDR2 sequences are GTSNPN and SVGIG (reference sequence). CDR3 amino acids: CAWRAGSTDTQYF. The CDR3 DNA follows: TGTGCCTGGAGGGCGGGGAGCACAGATACGCAGTATTTT.

The chain combines TRBV28 with TRBJ2-1; TRBD2 aligns across 8 bases. The CDR3 covers 17 residues. Germline loops: CDR1 MDHEN, CDR2 SYDVKM. V trimming: 6 bases; J trimming: 6 bases; junction bases outside the gene matches: 16. The CDR3 loop is CASSRRSGRAFGNEQFF. CDR3 DNA: TGTGCCAGCAGCCGTAGGTCCGGGAGGGCCTTCGGCAATGAGCAGTTCTTC.